This T cell receptor (beta chain) was sequenced in a study of T cell responses to AZD1222 COVID-19 vaccine. V lost 0 bases and J 1 base, leaving 4 bases between the germline ends. This CDR3 spans 14 amino acids. Germline CDR1 reads MGHDK; CDR2 reads SYGVNS. Libraries were prepared by immunoSEQ multiplex PCR; TCRdb keeps only in-frame clonotypes and omits some of them. Of 35,000 or so clones listed, approximately 88% were seen once; the top ten hold roughly 7%. Specimen: peripheral blood, collected on day 0 of AZD1222 vaccination. The V call is TRBV25-1, the J call TRBJ1-5; D unresolved. The receptor comes from an adult in good health. CDR3 sequence: CASSEYRSNQPQHF. The CDR3 region has the DNA TGTGCCAGCAGTGAATATAGAAGCAATCAGCCCCAGCATTTT.